This T cell receptor (beta chain) was documented in a study of blood T cell repertoires in COVID-19. On the study more broadly: The samples span acute and convalescent COVID-19 from the United States, Italy and Spain. In each case, the material was cDNA or gDNA derived from T cells, B-cell-depleted T cells, or PBMCs.

Study processing details: Using reference gene primer amplification, nucleated cell counts were estimated. The table came from immunoSEQ multiplex PCR; TCRdb's copy has only in-frame clones and leaves some out. Clonal size and the V and J genes are those of that table, whereas D and trimming came from the DNA. The table has about 150,000 clones, about four fifths seen once. In this sample, this clone turned up once. This CDR3 is built from 15 residues. Germline V gene data show CDR1 as SGHDT and CDR2 as YYEEEE. The J segment lost 2 bases and the V segment lost 5 bases, leaving 6 bases of the junction unmatched.

Sequenced input: peripheral blood. This receptor was identified in a human donor in a cohort sampled during active COVID-19. The gene calls are TRBV5-6 and TRBJ2-1, with 8 bases identical to TRBD1. CDR3 sequence: CASSLGQGPYNEQFF. CDR3 nucleotides: TGTGCCAGCAGTCTAGGACAGGGACCCTACAATGAGCAGTTCTTC. The full variable domain, rest sourced from reference TRBV5-6 and TRBJ2-1, is DAGVTQSPTHLIKTRGQQVTLRCSPKSGHDTVSWYQQALGQGPQFIFQYYEEEERQRGNFPDRFSGHQFPNYSSELNVNALLLGDSALYLCASSLGQGPYNEQFFGPGTRLTVL.